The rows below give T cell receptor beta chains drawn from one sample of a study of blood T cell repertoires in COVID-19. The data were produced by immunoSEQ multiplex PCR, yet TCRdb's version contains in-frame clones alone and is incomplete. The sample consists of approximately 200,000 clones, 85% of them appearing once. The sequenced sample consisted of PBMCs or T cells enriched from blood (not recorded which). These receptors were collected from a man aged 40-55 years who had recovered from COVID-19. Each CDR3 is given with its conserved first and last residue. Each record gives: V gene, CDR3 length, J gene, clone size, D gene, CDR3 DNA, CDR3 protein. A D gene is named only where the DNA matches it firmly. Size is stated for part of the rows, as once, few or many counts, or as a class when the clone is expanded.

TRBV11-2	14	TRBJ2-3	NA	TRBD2	TGTGCCAGCAGCTTGTTGGGGGGGGCAGATACGCAGTATTTT	CASSLLGGADTQYF
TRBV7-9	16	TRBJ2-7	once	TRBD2	TGTGCCAGCAGCTCCTTTGGGGCTAGCGGGCGTCATGAGCAGTACTTC	CASSSFGASGRHEQYF
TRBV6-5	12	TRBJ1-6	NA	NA	TGTGCCAGCAGCCAGGCAAATTCACCCCTCCACTTT	CASSQANSPLHF
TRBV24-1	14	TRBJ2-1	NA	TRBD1	TGTGCCACCAGAACCGGGACAGCGGACAATGAGCAGTTCTTC	CATRTGTADNEQFF
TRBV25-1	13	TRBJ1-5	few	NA	TGTGCCAGCAGTGCCAGTAGCAATCAGCCCCAGCATTTT	CASSASSNQPQHF
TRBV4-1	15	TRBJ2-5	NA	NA	TGCGCCAGCAGCCAATCCCGAGGACTTGCCGGGACCCAGTACTTC	CASSQSRGLAGTQYF
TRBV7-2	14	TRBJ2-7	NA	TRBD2	TGTGCCAGCAGCGCGGGACTAGCGCCCTCCGAGCAGTACTTC	CASSAGLAPSEQYF
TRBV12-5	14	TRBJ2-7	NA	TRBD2	TGTGCTAGTGCCCCAGCGGGAGATGCGTACGAGCAGTACTTC	CASAPAGDAYEQYF
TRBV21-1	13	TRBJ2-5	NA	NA	TGTGCCAGCAGCGTAGACATCCAAGAGACCCAGTACTTC	CASSVDIQETQYF
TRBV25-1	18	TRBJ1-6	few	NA	TGTGCCAGCAGTGCCCATCAGGGGACGGGACTAAGGAATTCACCCCTCCACTTT	CASSAHQGTGLRNSPLHF
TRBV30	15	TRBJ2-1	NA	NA	TGTGCCTGGAGTGTACGTTCGGGAGCTTCCAATGAGCAGTTCTTC	CAWSVRSGASNEQFF
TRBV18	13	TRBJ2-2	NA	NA	TGTGCCAGCTCACCAGAACATACCGGGGAGCTGTTTTTT	CASSPEHTGELFF
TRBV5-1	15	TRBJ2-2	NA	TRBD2	TGCGCCAGCAGCTTTCCCGGGACTAGCGCCGGGGAGCTGTTTTTT	CASSFPGTSAGELFF
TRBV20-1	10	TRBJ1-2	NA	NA	TGCAGTGCCCCCCTCTATGGCTACACCTTC	CSAPLYGYTF
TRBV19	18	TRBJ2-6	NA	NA	TGTGTCACCACTGGGAGTAGGGTGGTCATGTGTGGGGCCAACGTCCTGACTTTC	CVTTGSRVVMCGANVLTF
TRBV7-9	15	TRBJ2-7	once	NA	TGTGCCAGCAGCTTAGCGTCCGGGAAGCCCTACGAGCAGTACTTC	CASSLASGKPYEQYF